Presented here are 17 T cell receptor beta chains from one specimen sequenced in a study of breast tumors, draining lymph nodes, adjacent tissues. Breast cancer patients provided tissue from their axillary draining lymph nodes. TCRdb independently ran MiXCR on the multiplex PCR reads; one entry per CDR3 protein. This table has around 130,000 distinct CDR3 sequences, roughly 21% appearing once. Sample: axillary lymph node tissue. The receptors here all came from a female donor with breast cancer. Some clones in this sample may be carry-over from other donors' samples.

This clonotype appeared many times. V usage is TRBV10-3 and J usage is TRBJ2-7, with 9 bases that match TRBD1. J gave up 6 bases and V 5 bases, and 8 bases lay outside the gene matches. Germline CDR1 and CDR2: ENHRY and SYGVKD. The CDR3 runs to 14 residues. CDR3 loop: CAISQPTGGGEQYF. The DNA for the CDR3 is TGTGCCATCAGTCAACCGACAGGGGGGGGCGAGCAGTACTTC.

For this clonotype: A much larger clone lies one base from this, so it may be a read error. The rearrangement uses TRBV3-1 and TRBJ2-1, with D tentatively TRBD1 (5 bases). This CDR3 is built from 12 residues. Germline CDR1 and CDR2: LGHDT and YNNKEL (reference sequence). Trimming took off 0 bases at V and 9 bases at J, with 6 bases between the two ends. The DNA of the CDR3 is TGTGCCAGCAGCCAAGAAAGGGGTGAGCAGTTCTTC. Translation: CASSQERGEQFF.

Comments on this clonotype: This may come from a read error, since a much larger clone is one base off. The V gene is TRBV4-1, the J gene TRBJ2-1, with D uncertain. Germline values: CDR1 MGHRA, CDR2 YSYEKL. The CDR3 covers 16 residues. Trimming stripped 4 bases from V and 4 bases from J, with 17 bases between. CDR3 sequence (DNA): TGCGCCAGCAGCCGAGACTTGGCACCTAAATACAATGAGCAGTTCTTC. Translating it yields CASSRDLAPKYNEQFF.

This clonotype came up many times. The V and J genes are TRBV25-1 and TRBJ2-1, with 12 bases fitting TRBD2. Germline V gene data show CDR1 as MGHDK and CDR2 as SYGVNS. J gave up 3 bases and V 8 bases, and 5 bases lay outside the gene matches. The CDR3 sequence is 15 residues long. As DNA, the CDR3 is TGTGCCAGCGAAAGGACTAGCGGGATCTACAATGAGCAGTTCTTC. Protein: CASERTSGIYNEQFF. The whole variable domain, remainder taken from reference TRBV25-1 and TRBJ2-1, is EADIYQTPRYLVIGTGKKITLECSQTMGHDKMYWYQQDPGMELHLIHYSYGVNSTEKGDLSSESTVSRIRTEHFPLTLESARPSHTSQYLCASERTSGIYNEQFFGPGTRLTVL.

The chain is built from TRBV28 and TRBJ2-1, with D unresolved. In germline, CDR1 is MDHEN, CDR2 SYDVKM. The V end was cut by 4 bases, the J end by 5 bases, with 12 bases between. The CDR3 length is 14 residues. The CDR3 coding sequence is TGTGCCAGCAGTTCCCCCCTTGGGGACAATGAGCAGTTCTTC. It yields the protein CASSSPLGDNEQFF.

This clonotype came up many times. The chain couples TRBV3-1 to TRBJ2-5, with D perhaps TRBD1 or TRBD2 (6 bases each). Germline V gene lookup returns CDR1 LGHDT and CDR2 YNNKEL (reference sequence). The CDR3 is made up of 13 amino acids. V dropped 4 bases and J dropped 3 bases, with 9 bases sitting between them. The CDR3, as DNA: TGTGCCAGCAGCCGAAGGGGGGAAGAGACCCAGTACTTC. Translated, it gives CASSRRGEETQYF.

This clonotype was counted many times. V and J are TRBV27 and TRBJ2-7; D gene uncertain. The CDR3 has 15 residues. V lost 3 bases, J lost 1 base, and 13 bases lay in between. CDR1 and CDR2 from the germline V gene are MNHEY and SMNVEV (reference sequence). The CDR3 coding sequence is TGTGCCAGCAGTTTTAAAGCCTTGGGATCCTACGAGCAGTACTTC. It codes for CASSFKALGSYEQYF.

Ten or more counts support this clonotype. This chain connects TRBV3-1 to TRBJ1-2, with 8 bases that match TRBD1. V lost 4 bases to trimming and J lost 4 bases; unmatched junction nucleotides: 8. Germline CDR1 LGHDT, CDR2 YNNKEL (reference sequence). This CDR3 has 15 residues. This CDR3 reads CASSLRTGRGYGYTF. The CDR3 DNA is TGTGCCAGCAGCCTTCGGACAGGGCGCGGCTATGGCTACACCTTC.

To note about this clonotype: A clone one base away is much larger, so this may be a read error. In nucleotides, the CDR3 is TGCGCCAGCAGCTCGGCCAGCTCTGGAAACACCATATATTTT. Translating it yields CASSSASSGNTIYF. This chain connects TRBV5-1 to TRBJ1-3; D call uncertain. Between the trimmed V and J ends, which lost 3 bases and 0 bases, there was a span of 7 bases. CDR3 length: 14 residues. CDR1 SGHRS and CDR2 YFSETQ come from the germline V gene.

This clonotype was detected many times. V is TRBV6-2 or TRBV6-3 and J is TRBJ2-5; 15 nucleotides agree with TRBD2. Germline CDR1 MNHEY, CDR2 SVGEGT. After removal of 2 bases from V and 5 bases from J, the junction contained 12 bases not matched to a gene. The CDR3 spans 19 residues. The CDR3 DNA reads TGTGCCAGCAGTTACCCAGGGACTAGCGGGGGGATGGGAGTTGAGACCCAGTACTTC. Amino acid sequence: CASSYPGTSGGMGVETQYF.

About this clonotype itself: A much larger clone sits a single nucleotide away, making a read error possible. For the CDR3, the DNA is TGTGCCAGTAGTATAGGTCGGTCCGTCAATGAGCAGCTCTTC. Its translation: CASSIGRSVNEQLF. The rearrangement joins TRBV19 to TRBJ2-1; D is ambiguous. Germline V lookup: CDR1 LNHDA, CDR2 SQIVND (reference sequence). CDR3 size: 14 residues.

The table lists this clonotype with many counts. V is TRBV7-8 and J is TRBJ2-1, with 7 bases identical to TRBD2. Germline lookup yields CDR1 SGHVS and CDR2 FQNEAQ. V was clipped by 1 base and J by 2 bases; unmatched bases: 8. This CDR3 has 17 amino acids. The CDR3 loop reads CASSLERSGDPYNEQFF. The CDR3 DNA sequence: TGTGCCAGCAGCTTAGAGAGGAGCGGGGACCCCTACAATGAGCAGTTCTTC.

The count of this clonotype is one. The gene calls are TRBV18 and TRBJ1-1; TRBD1 might be the D (6 bases). Germline-derived CDR1 and CDR2 are KGHSH and LQKENI. The CDR3 is 15 amino acids. V gave up 2 bases and J gave up 1 base, with 11 bases separating them. This CDR3 reads CASSPRQGSNTEAFF. CDR3 in DNA: TGTGCCAGCTCACCAAGGCAGGGGTCGAACACTGAAGCTTTCTTT.

Note on this clonotype: A read error is possible here, since a much larger clone lies one base away. The V gene is TRBV2, the J gene TRBJ2-6, with TRBD2 as a possible D gene (6 bases). Germline CDR1 reads SNHLY; CDR2 reads FYNNEI. V was shortened by 2 bases and J by 2 bases, with 16 bases between the two germline ends. The CDR3 is 18 amino acids. This chain's CDR3 is CASSEHPGLTPGANVLTF. For the CDR3, the DNA is TGTGCCAGCAGTGAACACCCGGGACTGACCCCTGGGGCCAACGTCCTGACTTTC.

This clonotype occurred many times. This rearrangement joins TRBV7-6 to TRBJ2-5; tentatively, D is TRBD1 or TRBD2 (5 bases each). V gave up 8 bases and J gave up 5 bases, with 21 bases separating them. Germline loops: CDR1 SGHVS, CDR2 FNYEAQ. The CDR3 has 15 residues. The CDR3, as DNA: TGTGCCAGCCGGCCCTCTGTGGGGGTCGGGGAGACCCAGTACTTC. This gives the protein CASRPSVGVGETQYF.

As concerns this clonotype: A single base separates this from a much larger clone, so it may be a read error. The chain joins TRBV7-8 to TRBJ2-5, with 8 nucleotides matching TRBD1. This CDR3 spans 17 amino acids. Germline V gene lookup returns CDR1 SGHVS and CDR2 FQNEAQ. CDR3 nucleotides: TGTGCCAGCACCCAAAGGGCAGGGGGCGGTCGTCGAGAGGCCCAGTACTTC. It is translated as CASTQRAGGGRREAQYF. Supplemented by reference TRBV7-8 and TRBJ2-5, the full variable domain reads GAGVSQSPRYKVAKRGQDVALRCDPISGHVSLFWYQQALGQGPEFLTYFQNEAQLDKSGLPSDRFFAERPEGSVSTLKIQRTQQEDSAVYLCASTQRAGGGRREAQYFGPGTRLLVL.

This clonotype occurred many times. The junction departs from the called germline gene at one end, perhaps through a read error. The chain uses TRBV7-7 and TRBJ2-1, with TRBD2 as a possible D gene (6 bases). The V gene's germline CDR1 is SSHAT and CDR2 FNYEAQ (reference sequence). This CDR3 region has 14 residues. Here the CDR3 DNA reads TGTGCTAGCAGCCTGGGGGGTGATTACAATGAGCAGTTCTTC. As protein: CASSLGGDYNEQFF.